This T cell receptor beta chain originates from a study of blood T cell repertoires in COVID-19. At the level of the study: The origin of the acute and convalescent COVID-19 samples was the United States, Italy and Spain. Sample material is recorded as cDNA or gDNA derived from T cells, B-cell-depleted T cells, or PBMCs.

CDR3 length: 13 residues. The V and J ends lost 7 bases and 4 bases respectively, with 16 bases between them. Germline CDR1 reads SQVTM; CDR2 reads ANQGSEA. In the authors' methods: Reference gene primer amplification yielded estimated nucleated cell counts. Here immunoSEQ multiplex PCR was the method, and the copy in TCRdb shows in-frame clones only, minus some. The V and J calls and clone size were taken over from that table, and D and trimming were inferred from the DNA. Altogether about 200,000 clones are present, roughly 91% being singletons, with the ten largest covering approximately 5.6%. The receptor's source is a man between 40 and 49 years old with active or convalescent COVID-19. The sequencing input was peripheral blood. The chain carries TRBV29-1 and TRBJ1-2, with a tentative D call TRBD1 (6 bases). The CDR3 protein is CSANRQDTYGYTF. The CDR3 bases are TGCAGCGCAAACCGACAGGATACCTATGGCTACACCTTC.